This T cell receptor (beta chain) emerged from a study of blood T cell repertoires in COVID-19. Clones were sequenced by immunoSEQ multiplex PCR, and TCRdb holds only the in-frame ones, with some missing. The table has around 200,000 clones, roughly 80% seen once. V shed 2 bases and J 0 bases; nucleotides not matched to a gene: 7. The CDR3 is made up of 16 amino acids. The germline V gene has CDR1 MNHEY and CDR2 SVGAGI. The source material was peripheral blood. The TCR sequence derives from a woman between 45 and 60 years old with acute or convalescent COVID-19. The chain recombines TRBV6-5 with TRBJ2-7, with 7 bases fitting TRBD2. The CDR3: CASSYRRGIPSYEQYF. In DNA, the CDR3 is TGTGCCAGCAGTTACAGGCGGGGGATACCCTCCTACGAGCAGTACTTC.